What follows is one T cell receptor (beta chain) and its context. TCRdb reanalyzed the 5' RACE reads and collapses them to one entry per CDR3 protein, without DNA. This sample's table has about 400,000 distinct CDR3 sequences. Germline V gives CDR1 KGHDR, CDR2 SFDVKD. The CDR3 contains 14 residues. The sample is drawn from a study of T cells expressing NK-cell markers. The clonotype was recovered from a woman between 50 and 59 years old in good health. The sequenced sample was blood T cells: a sorted CD56 or NKG2C T cell subset, CD4+ or CD8+ T cells, or bulk PBMC T cells (not recorded which). The rearrangement joins TRBV24-1 to TRBJ2-1; TCRdb's D gene call, TRBD1, goes unchecked for lack of DNA. The CDR3 loop reads CATSVTGVGNEQFF.